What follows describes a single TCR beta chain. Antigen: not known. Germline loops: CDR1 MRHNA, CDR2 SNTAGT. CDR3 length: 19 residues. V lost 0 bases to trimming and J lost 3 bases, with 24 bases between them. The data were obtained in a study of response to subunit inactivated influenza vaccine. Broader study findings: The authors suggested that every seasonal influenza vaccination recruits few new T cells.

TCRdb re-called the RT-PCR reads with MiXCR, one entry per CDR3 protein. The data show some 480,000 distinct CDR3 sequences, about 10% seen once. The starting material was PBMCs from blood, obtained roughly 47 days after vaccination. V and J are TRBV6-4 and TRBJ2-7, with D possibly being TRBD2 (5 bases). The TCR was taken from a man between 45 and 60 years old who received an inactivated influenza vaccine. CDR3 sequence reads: CASSDSACSGPTPFYEQYF. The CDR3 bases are TGTGCCAGCAGTGACTCCGCCTGCAGCGGTCCTACCCCTTTCTACGAGCAGTACTTC.